Below are 27 T cell receptor beta chains sequenced from a single sample in a study of control samples from healthy donors and cancer patients. Only in-frame clones appear in the TCRdb table, and some are missing; sequencing was by immunoSEQ multiplex PCR. The sample includes around 70,000 clones, 94% of them seen just once. Material for sequencing was blood. The source of these receptors is a woman aged 25 to 39 in good health.

For the CDR3, the DNA is TGTGCCAGCAGTTACTCGTATAGCAATCAGCCCCAGCATTTT. It translates to CASSYSYSNQPQHF. The genes are TRBV6-5 and TRBJ1-5; D call uncertain. The CDR3 spans 14 residues. V was trimmed by 0 bases and J by 0 bases, leaving 3 bases between them. The germline V gene encodes CDR1 MNHEY and CDR2 SVGAGI.

The chain recombines TRBV27 with TRBJ1-2, with 11 bases lining up with TRBD1. Trimming removed 3 bases from V and 4 bases from J; junction bases left unmatched: 10. Per the germline V gene, CDR1 is MNHEY and CDR2 is SMNVEV (reference sequence). The CDR3 contains 17 residues. The CDR3 nucleotides are TGTGCCAGCAGTTTCCCGGGACAGGGGGGGTTCGGCTATGGCTACACCTTC. Its translation is CASSFPGQGGFGYGYTF.

This rearrangement joins TRBV27 to TRBJ1-6; D gene uncertain. Trimming cost V 3 bases and J 4 bases, with 19 bases left between them. The CDR3 is made up of 18 amino acids. Germline CDR1 MNHEY, CDR2 SMNVEV (reference sequence). The CDR3 loop reads CASSFAHRSSPYNSPLHF. The CDR3 coding sequence is TGTGCCAGCAGTTTCGCGCACCGTTCCTCCCCTTATAATTCACCCCTCCACTTT.

The chain joins TRBV19 to TRBJ1-1, with 7 bases that match TRBD1. Germline V gives CDR1 LNHDA, CDR2 SQIVND (reference sequence). Trimming cost V 4 bases and J 0 bases; bases outside gene matches: 2. There are 14 residues in the CDR3. The CDR3 protein is CASSTGQVNTEAFF. The DNA of the CDR3 is TGTGCCAGTAGTACTGGACAGGTGAACACTGAAGCTTTCTTT.

The chain carries TRBV5-1 and TRBJ2-2, with D tentatively TRBD1 or TRBD2 (7 bases each). Germline-derived CDR1 and CDR2 are SGHRS and YFSETQ. Trimming took 3 bases from V and 2 from J, leaving 11 bases between them. This CDR3 region has 15 residues. The CDR3, as DNA: TGCGCCAGCAGCTCCAGGGGGGGAAACACCGGGGAGCTGTTTTTT. This encodes CASSSRGGNTGELFF. The full variable domain, rest sourced from reference TRBV5-1 and TRBJ2-2, is KAGVTQTPRYLIKTRGQQVTLSCSPISGHRSVSWYQQTPGQGLQFLFEYFSETQRNKGNFPGRFSGRQFSNSRSEMNVSTLELGDSALYLCASSSRGGNTGELFFGEGSRLTVL.

In nucleotides, the CDR3 is TGTGCCTGGAGTACTGGAGGTTTCAGCTCCTATAATTCACCCCTCCACTTT. It encodes CAWSTGGFSSYNSPLHF. The rearrangement uses TRBV30 and TRBJ1-6; D ambiguous. Germline CDR1 and CDR2: GTSNPN and SVGIG (reference sequence). This CDR3 has 17 amino acids. Trimming pared 2 bases from V and 0 bases from J, leaving 14 bases between. Full variable domain (rest looked up from reference TRBV30 and TRBJ1-6): SQTIHQWPATLVQPVGSPLSLECTVEGTSNPNLYWYRQAAGRGLQLLFYSVGIGQISSEVPQNLSASRPQDRQFILSSKKLLLSDSGFYLCAWSTGGFSSYNSPLHFGNGTRLTVT.

The V gene is TRBV12-3 or TRBV12-4, the J gene TRBJ1-1; D is unresolved. The CDR3 is 12 residues long. The V gene lost 4 bases and the J gene lost 4 bases, with 7 bases spanning the gap. The CDR3 bases are TGTGCCAGCAGTTCGGGAGGCACTGAAGCTTTCTTT. Translating gives CASSSGGTEAFF.

CDR3 bases: TGCGCCAGCAGTGAGATGACCGGTTCACCCCTCCACTTT. Amino acids: CASSEMTGSPLHF. The chain is built from TRBV10-2 and TRBJ1-6; D is ambiguous. Per germline, CDR1 WSHSY and CDR2 SAAADI. This CDR3 comprises 13 residues. V shed 2 bases and J shed 9 bases, with 8 bases lying between them.

The rearrangement links TRBV6-5 to TRBJ1-3; D is unresolved. Germline V gene lookup returns CDR1 MNHEY and CDR2 SVGAGI. The CDR3 extends over 16 amino acids. V was cut by 4 bases and J by 0 bases, with 13 bases left in between. As DNA, the CDR3 is TGTGCCAGCAGTTCGTCGCGGCGTAACTCTGGAAACACCATATATTTT. Residues: CASSSSRRNSGNTIYF.

This clone was detected only a few times. CDR3 protein: CASSSRDRVEFF. The CDR3 DNA follows: TGTGCCAGTAGTTCCAGGGACAGGGTTGAGTTCTTC. V usage is TRBV19 and J usage is TRBJ2-1, with TRBD1 matching 9 bases. CDR3 length: 12 amino acids. Germline assignment: CDR1 LNHDA and CDR2 SQIVND (reference sequence). Trimming cost V 5 bases and J 14 bases; bases outside gene matches: 7.

The chain joins TRBV5-6 to TRBJ1-4, with a weak D call TRBD1 (6 bases). Trimming stripped 3 bases from V and 0 bases from J, with 9 bases between. This CDR3 has 15 amino acids. The germline V gene has CDR1 SGHDT and CDR2 YYEEEE. CDR3 region: CASSSRGTTNEKLFF. The DNA of the CDR3 is TGTGCCAGCAGCTCCAGGGGCACAACTAATGAAAAACTGTTTTTT.

V is TRBV6-2 or TRBV6-3 and J is TRBJ2-7, with 7 nucleotides matching TRBD2. The CDR3 loop spans 13 amino acids. J lost 2 bases, V lost 5 bases, and 3 bases had no gene match. CDR1 is MNHEY, CDR2 SVGEGT, per germline. CDR3 region: CASSPSGTYEQYF. CDR3 sequence (DNA): TGTGCCAGCAGTCCCAGCGGGACCTACGAGCAGTACTTC.

The chain joins TRBV28 to TRBJ1-5, with D possibly being TRBD1 (5 bases). V lost 7 bases, J lost 5 bases, and 18 bases lay in between. The CDR3 runs 15 residues. In germline, CDR1 is MDHEN, CDR2 SYDVKM. The CDR3 region is CASNPIGEGDQPQHF. The DNA of the CDR3 is TGTGCCAGCAACCCGATCGGGGAAGGGGATCAGCCCCAGCATTTT.

The chain combines TRBV30 with TRBJ2-5; the D gene is possibly TRBD1 (6 bases). In germline, CDR1 is GTSNPN, CDR2 SVGIG (reference sequence). The CDR3 runs 14 residues. The ends were cut back, 0 bases at V and 1 base at J, with 9 bases in the middle. CDR3 sequence reads: CAWSVGRGQETQYF. The CDR3 DNA reads as TGTGCCTGGAGTGTCGGCAGGGGCCAAGAGACCCAGTACTTC.

A note on this clone: Compared with germline, one end of the junction differs, possibly owing to a read error. In the same sample, other DNA sequences code for this CDR3. V usage is TRBV10-3 and J usage is TRBJ2-2, with 7 bases fitting TRBD2. Germline loops: CDR1 ENHRY, CDR2 SYGVKD. CDR3 length equals 12 residues. The DNA for the CDR3 is TGTGCCACCGGACTAGACACCGGGGAACTGTTTTTT. This translates into CATGLDTGELFF.

This chain uses TRBV2 with TRBJ2-5, with 7 bases identical to TRBD1. Germline CDR1 and CDR2: SNHLY and FYNNEI. This CDR3 is 14 amino acids long. The junction had 10 bases not matched to a gene; V was cut back by 10 bases and J by 2 bases. This CDR3 reads CAIEGTADQETQYF. CDR3 nucleotides: TGTGCCATCGAGGGGACAGCTGATCAAGAGACCCAGTACTTC.

This clone was recorded a few times. The CDR3 spells CASSDGTKHTGELFF. The DNA for the CDR3 is TGTGCCAGCAGTGACGGGACTAAACACACCGGGGAGCTGTTTTTT. The rearrangement uses TRBV6-4 and TRBJ2-2; TRBD2 matches 7 bases. J gave up 3 bases and V 2 bases, and 3 bases lay outside the gene matches. Germline values: CDR1 MRHNA, CDR2 SNTAGT. The CDR3 loop spans 15 amino acids.

In its sample, this clone was seen once. The J gene is TRBJ1-5, the V gene TRBV24-1, with D unclear. CDR1 KGHDR and CDR2 SFDVKD come from the germline V gene. This CDR3 comprises 11 residues. Trimming cost V 4 bases and J 11 bases, with 8 bases left between them. The CDR3, as DNA: TGTGCCACCAGTGAAGGAGACGCCCAGCATTTT. Residues: CATSEGDAQHF.

This rearrangement joins TRBV12-3 or TRBV12-4 to TRBJ1-2; 7 nucleotides agree with TRBD1. This CDR3 spans 13 amino acids. Losses at the gene ends were 2 bases for V and 6 bases for J; bases not matched to a gene: 3. The CDR3 nucleotides are TGTGCCAGCAGTTTATGGCAGGGGGATGGCTACACCTTC. The encoded protein is CASSLWQGDGYTF.

The J gene is TRBJ2-7, the V gene TRBV5-1; 9 nucleotides line up with TRBD2. The CDR3 totals 16 residues. V lost 1 base to trimming and J lost 3 bases; unmatched junction nucleotides: 8. CDR1 and CDR2 from the germline V gene are SGHRS and YFSETQ. The CDR3 protein is CASSLWVQRGDYEQYF. CDR3 in DNA: TGCGCCAGCAGCTTGTGGGTCCAGCGGGGGGACTACGAGCAGTACTTC.

V and J are TRBV11-2 and TRBJ1-4, with TRBD1 matching 10 bases. V lost 4 bases to trimming and J lost 6 bases; unmatched junction nucleotides: 5. The germline V gene encodes CDR1 SGHAT and CDR2 FQNNGV. This CDR3 is built from 15 residues. The CDR3 DNA is TGTGCCAGCAGCTCGACCGGGACAGGGGATGAAAAACTGTTTTTT. This gives the protein CASSSTGTGDEKLFF.

The rearrangement uses TRBV19 and TRBJ1-6, with TRBD1 identical over 10 bases. The germline gives CDR1 LNHDA, CDR2 SQIVND (reference sequence). V lost 5 bases, J lost 7 bases, and 2 bases stayed unmatched. This CDR3 has 14 residues. DNA for the CDR3: TGTGCCAGTAGTGCGGGACAGGGGAATTCACCCCTCCACTTT. It codes for CASSAGQGNSPLHF.

This chain uses TRBV29-1 with TRBJ1-6, with D unresolved. The V gene lost 3 bases and the J gene lost 6 bases, with 9 bases spanning the gap. Germline-derived CDR1 and CDR2 are SQVTM and ANQGSEA. This CDR3 has 13 amino acids. CDR3 amino acids: CSVEIQPNSPLHF. CDR3 coding DNA: TGCAGCGTTGAGATACAGCCTAATTCACCCCTCCACTTT.

V is TRBV10-2 and J is TRBJ1-5; D may be TRBD1 (5 bases). The germline V gene has CDR1 WSHSY and CDR2 SAAADI. Trimming removed 4 bases at V and 5 bases at J, with 15 bases between. The CDR3 loop spans 15 amino acids. CDR3 sequence: CASSVNGGGDQPQHF. Here the CDR3 DNA reads TGCGCCAGCAGTGTAAATGGTGGGGGAGATCAGCCCCAGCATTTT.

The chain recombines TRBV5-4 with TRBJ1-1; TRBD1 is a possible D gene (6 bases). The CDR3 length is 17 residues. With 4 bases removed from V and 3 bases from J, the gap between germline ends came to 22 bases. In germline, CDR1 is SGHNT, CDR2 YYREEE (reference sequence). CDR3 DNA: TGTGCCAGCAGCCCTCGGCCTACAGGGAGGTCGGACACTGAAGCTTTCTTT. Translation: CASSPRPTGRSDTEAFF.

The chain has TRBV25-1 and TRBJ1-5, with D maybe TRBD1 (5 bases). The CDR3 is 15 residues long. Germline-derived CDR1 and CDR2 are MGHDK and SYGVNS. Trimming took off 9 bases at V and 1 base at J, with 16 bases between the two ends. In DNA, the CDR3 is TGTGCCAGTGGGCCAGCGGGGGGGAGCAATCAGCCCCAGCATTTT. Translation: CASGPAGGSNQPQHF.

CDR3 loop: CASSPGGWDSPLHF. CDR3 nucleotides: TGTGCCAGCAGCCCAGGGGGATGGGATTCACCCCTCCACTTT. The V call is TRBV7-3, the J call TRBJ1-6; TRBD1 aligns across 7 bases. The germline V gene has CDR1 SGHTA and CDR2 FQGTGA. The CDR3 contains 14 residues. Trimming at V came to 5 bases and at J to 8 bases, leaving 6 bases not matched to a gene.